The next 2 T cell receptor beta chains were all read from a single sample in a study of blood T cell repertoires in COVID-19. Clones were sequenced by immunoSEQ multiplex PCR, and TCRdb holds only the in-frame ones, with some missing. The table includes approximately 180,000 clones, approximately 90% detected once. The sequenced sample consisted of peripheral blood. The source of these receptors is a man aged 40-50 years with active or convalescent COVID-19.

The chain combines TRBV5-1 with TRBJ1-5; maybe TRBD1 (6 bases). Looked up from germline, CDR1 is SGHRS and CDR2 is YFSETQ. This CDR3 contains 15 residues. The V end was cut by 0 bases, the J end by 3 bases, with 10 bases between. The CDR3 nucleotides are TGCGCCAGCAGCTTGGGAACAGGGATCAATCAGCCCCAGCATTTT. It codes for CASSLGTGINQPQHF.

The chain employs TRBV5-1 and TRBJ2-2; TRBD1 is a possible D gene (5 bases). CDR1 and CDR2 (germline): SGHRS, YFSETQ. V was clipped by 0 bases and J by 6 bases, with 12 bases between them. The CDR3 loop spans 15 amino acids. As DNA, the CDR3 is TGCGCCAGCAGCTTGGGCCAGGGATCCCCCGGGGAGCTGTTTTTT. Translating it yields CASSLGQGSPGELFF.